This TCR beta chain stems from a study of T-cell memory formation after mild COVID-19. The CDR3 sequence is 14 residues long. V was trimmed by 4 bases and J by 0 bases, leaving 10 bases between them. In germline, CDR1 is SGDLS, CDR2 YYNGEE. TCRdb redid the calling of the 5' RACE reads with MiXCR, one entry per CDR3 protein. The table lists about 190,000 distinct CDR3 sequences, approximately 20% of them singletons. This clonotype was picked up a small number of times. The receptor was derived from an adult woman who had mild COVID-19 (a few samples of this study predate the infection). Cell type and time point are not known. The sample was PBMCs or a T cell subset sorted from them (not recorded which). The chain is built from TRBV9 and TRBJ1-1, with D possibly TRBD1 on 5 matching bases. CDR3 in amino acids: CASSYRPMNTEAFF. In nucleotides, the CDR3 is TGTGCCAGCAGCTACAGGCCGATGAACACTGAAGCTTTCTTT.